These 29 T cell receptor beta chains share one sample of origin, sequenced in a study of T-cell reconstitution after alpha-beta-depleted transplantation in children (dated by TCRdb to 2016 to 2018). Library method: PCR. The instrument given in TCRdb is Illumina HiSeq 2500. TCR library preparation used molecular barcoding, with unique molecular identifiers applied to normalize quantification of the TCRbeta repertoire. TCRdb reprocessing: public reads trimmed at Q25 with fastp, clones called with MiXCR, in-frame beta chains kept. Entries that share a CDR3 protein sequence are merged under the most common genes and DNA. Present in this sample are 580,000 or so distinct CDR3 sequences, roughly 23% of which were seen just once. 11% to 15% of the sample is taken by the ten largest. The meaning of the sample's treatment or condition label: allogeneic hematopoietic cell transplantation with graft depleted of TCRalphabeta T cells and CD19 B cells.

This material consisted of PBMCs, mostly from graft donor cells, taken 360 days after TCRalphabeta/CD19-depleted stem cell transplant. Receptors originate from a boy less than two years old who had a stem cell transplant for acute myeloid leukemia, so the T cells may come from the graft donor.

There are many counts of this clonotype. The chain employs TRBV29-1 and TRBJ1-1; 8 bases agree with TRBD1. This CDR3 spans 13 amino acids. From germline, CDR1 is SQVTM and CDR2 ANQGSEA. V lost 6 bases and J lost 4; bases outside the gene matches: 7. CDR3 amino acids: CSVTDRGGTEAFF. The CDR3 coding sequence is TGCAGCGTGACAGACAGGGGAGGCACTGAAGCTTTCTTT.

The chain carries TRBV20-1 and TRBJ2-7; perhaps TRBD2 as D (6 bases). CDR3 length: 11 residues. The V end was cut by 3 bases, the J end by 13 bases, with 16 bases between. Germline-derived CDR1 and CDR2 are DFQATT and SNEGSKA (reference sequence). The CDR3 spells CSASIAGTAYF. DNA for the CDR3: TGCAGTGCTAGTATAGCCGGGACTGCTTACTTC.

This clonotype was counted between two and nine times. The gene calls are TRBV20-1 and TRBJ2-1; TRBD1 matches 9 bases. V lost 2 bases to trimming and J lost 1 base; unmatched junction nucleotides: 6. Germline V gene data show CDR1 as DFQATT and CDR2 as SNEGSKA (reference sequence). The CDR3 is 16 residues long. This chain's CDR3 is CSARRTDRGSYNEQFF. CDR3 coding DNA: TGCAGTGCTAGACGGACCGACAGGGGGTCCTACAATGAGCAGTTCTTC.

In its sample, this clonotype was seen many times. The chain is built from TRBV12-3 or TRBV12-4 and TRBJ1-5, with a weak D call TRBD1 (5 bases). The CDR3 covers 13 residues. V was cut by 5 bases and J by 4 bases, with 9 bases left in between. The DNA for the CDR3 is TGTGCCAGCAGTCGGGACTGGAATCAGCCCCAGCATTTT. Translation gives CASSRDWNQPQHF.

This clonotype has at least ten counts. The chain is built from TRBV11-3 and TRBJ2-3; 10 positions match TRBD1. The CDR3 has 15 residues. The V gene end was trimmed by 1 base and the J gene end by 5 bases; junction bases not matched to a gene: 3. CDR1 is SGHNT and CDR2 is YENEEA in the germline V gene. CDR3 in amino acids: CASSLGQGAKDTQYF. The CDR3 nucleotides read TGTGCCAGCAGCTTAGGACAGGGGGCAAAAGATACGCAGTATTTT.

This clonotype was seen a handful of times. The V and J genes are TRBV7-9 and TRBJ2-7; D may be TRBD2 (5 bases). This CDR3 is built from 16 residues. Trimming stripped 5 bases from V and 4 bases from J, with 21 bases between. Germline values: CDR1 SEHNR, CDR2 FQNEAQ (reference sequence). The CDR3 region is CASSPRPGSPMYEQYF. DNA for the CDR3: TGTGCCAGCAGCCCACGACCGGGAAGTCCTATGTACGAGCAGTACTTC.

This clonotype has a count of ten or more. The chain recombines TRBV20-1 with TRBJ2-1; the match to TRBD2 covers 7 bases. CDR3 length equals 14 residues. The J segment lost 10 bases and the V segment lost 6 bases, leaving 15 bases of the junction unmatched. CDR1 and CDR2 from the germline V gene are DFQATT and SNEGSKA (reference sequence). CDR3 DNA sequence: TGCAGTGCCACCAAGACGGCGGGGGTTCCCGAGCAGTTCTTC. Translated: CSATKTAGVPEQFF.

The rearrangement uses TRBV6-2 or TRBV6-3 and TRBJ2-3; D remains ambiguous. Germline CDR1 and CDR2: MNHEY and SVGEGT. The CDR3 length is 10 residues. Trimming left V 4 bases short and J 8 bases short, with 4 bases between. The CDR3 nucleotides read TGTGCCAGCAGTTGGCCTACGCAGTATTTT. Translation gives CASSWPTQYF.

CDR3 amino acids: CASSFPASYEQYF. CDR3 DNA: TGTGCCAGCAGTTTTCCAGCTTCCTACGAGCAGTACTTC. The rearrangement uses TRBV12-3 or TRBV12-4 and TRBJ2-7, with D uncertain. Trimming cost V 3 bases and J 1 base, with 7 bases left between them. CDR3 length: 13 residues.

This clonotype was detected ten times or more. The rearrangement joins TRBV12-3 or TRBV12-4 to TRBJ2-2, with D possibly matching TRBD2 (7 bases). Trimming took 6 bases from V and 6 from J, leaving 17 bases between them. The CDR3 extends over 15 amino acids. This chain's CDR3 is CASSPRGAFPGELFF. Here the CDR3 DNA reads TGTGCCAGCAGCCCCCGGGGGGCGTTCCCCGGGGAGCTGTTTTTT.

V and J are TRBV12-3 or TRBV12-4 and TRBJ1-4; D unresolved. Trimming shortened V by 1 base and J by 12 bases, and 12 bases separated the two germline ends. This CDR3 spans 13 amino acids. The CDR3 sequence is CASSLVGGWELFF. The CDR3 region has the DNA TGTGCCAGCAGTTTAGTCGGCGGTTGGGAACTGTTTTTT.

This clonotype was counted between two and nine times. The gene calls are TRBV20-1 and TRBJ2-6; a weak D match, TRBD1 (6 bases). Germline CDR1 is DFQATT and CDR2 is SNEGSKA (reference sequence). The CDR3 runs to 17 residues. V was clipped by 2 bases and J by 1 base, with 15 bases between them. The CDR3 DNA reads TGCAGTGCTAGATCCCCGTGGACAGTTTCTGGGGCCAACGTCCTGACTTTC. Its translation: CSARSPWTVSGANVLTF.

This clonotype was found once. This chain connects TRBV20-1 to TRBJ2-7, with 9 bases fitting TRBD1. Looked up from germline, CDR1 is DFQATT and CDR2 is SNEGSKA (reference sequence). V gave up 4 bases and J gave up 2 bases; unmatched junction bases: 6. The CDR3 sequence is 14 residues long. CDR3: CSAIRTGDPYEQYF. Here the CDR3 DNA reads TGCAGTGCTATCCGGACAGGGGACCCCTACGAGCAGTACTTC.

The chain links TRBV12-5 to TRBJ2-1, with 7 bases that match TRBD1. Trimming at V came to 5 bases and at J to 2 bases, leaving 6 bases not matched to a gene. The CDR3 length is 15 residues. Germline lookup yields CDR1 LGHNT and CDR2 FRNRAP. The DNA of the CDR3 is TGTGCTAGTGGTCTACAGGGGTCCGCCTACAATGAGCAGTTCTTC. Residues: CASGLQGSAYNEQFF.

This clonotype was observed a few times. The chain employs TRBV20-1 and TRBJ2-1; D is undetermined. V dropped 3 bases and J dropped 0 bases, with 12 bases sitting between them. Germline-derived CDR1 and CDR2 are DFQATT and SNEGSKA (reference sequence). The CDR3 is 15 residues long. In nucleotides, the CDR3 is TGCAGTGCTAGCACCGGACCGGGCTCCTACAATGAGCAGTTCTTC. Protein product: CSASTGPGSYNEQFF.

V usage is TRBV6-2 or TRBV6-3 and J usage is TRBJ2-1, with 8 positions matching TRBD2. CDR3 size: 15 residues. Germline V CDR1 and CDR2: MNHEY, SVGEGT. The V gene end was trimmed by 5 bases and the J gene end by 3 bases; junction bases not matched to a gene: 6. DNA for the CDR3: TGTGCCAGCAGTACAGCGGGGGCTAACTACAATGAGCAGTTCTTC. This sequence encodes CASSTAGANYNEQFF.

The chain recombines TRBV25-1 with TRBJ2-4, with D possibly being TRBD2 (5 bases). The CDR3 is 14 residues long. Per germline, CDR1 MGHDK and CDR2 SYGVNS. V was pared by 1 base and J by 5 bases, with 9 bases between. CDR3 nucleotides: TGTGCCAGCAGTGAATCCCAACTAGAAAACATTCAGTACTTC. Its translation is CASSESQLENIQYF.

V gene TRBV24-1 combines with J gene TRBJ1-5; D is perhaps TRBD1 (5 bases). The CDR3 length is 14 residues. Deletions cut 5 bases from V and 7 bases from J, with 14 bases between. Germline V gene data show CDR1 as KGHDR and CDR2 as SFDVKD. CDR3 amino acids: CATSGAAQGQPQHF. Here the CDR3 DNA reads TGTGCCACCAGTGGGGCGGCTCAGGGACAGCCCCAGCATTTT.

Ten or more counts support this clonotype. The chain recombines TRBV12-3 or TRBV12-4 with TRBJ2-5, with 8 positions matching TRBD2. Trimming took 7 bases from V and 5 from J; bases not matched to a gene: 9. The CDR3 contains 14 residues. The CDR3 protein is CASTPSGGGETQYF. The CDR3 DNA reads as TGTGCCAGCACCCCAAGCGGGGGCGGCGAGACCCAGTACTTC.

This clonotype was picked up a small number of times. The rearrangement links TRBV6-1 to TRBJ2-1, with 8 bases identical to TRBD2. The CDR3 contains 15 residues. Trimming at V came to 5 bases and at J to 2 bases, leaving 5 bases not matched to a gene. The germline V gene encodes CDR1 MNHNS and CDR2 SASEGT. This chain's CDR3 is CASSPQRGTYNEQFF. In DNA, the CDR3 is TGTGCCAGCAGTCCCCAGCGGGGGACCTACAATGAGCAGTTCTTC.

This clonotype was seen only a few times. The V and J genes are TRBV20-1 and TRBJ1-5; no clear D. V lost 1 base, J lost 2 bases, and 6 bases lay in between. This CDR3 has 13 residues. Germline CDR1 reads DFQATT; CDR2 reads SNEGSKA (reference sequence). The CDR3 sequence: CSARGMGNQPQHF. The CDR3 DNA sequence: TGCAGTGCTAGAGGAATGGGCAATCAGCCCCAGCATTTT.

This clonotype turned up a few times. The J gene is TRBJ1-2, the V gene TRBV20-1; D is unresolved. Germline CDR1 reads DFQATT; CDR2 reads SNEGSKA (reference sequence). This CDR3 spans 13 amino acids. V lost 0 bases, J lost 5 bases, and 10 bases lay in between. This CDR3 reads CSARDLQLYGYTF. CDR3 DNA: TGCAGTGCTAGAGATCTTCAGCTGTATGGCTACACCTTC.

The chain recombines TRBV7-9 with TRBJ2-7, with TRBD1 as a possible D gene (6 bases). The V end was cut by 1 base, the J end by 3 bases, with 10 bases between. Germline V gene lookup returns CDR1 SEHNR and CDR2 FQNEAQ (reference sequence). The CDR3 covers 14 residues. DNA of the CDR3: TGTGCCAGCAGCTTAGGACAGGCAGACTACGAGCAGTACGTC. It translates to CASSLGQADYEQYV.

This clonotype occurred a few times. V usage is TRBV20-1 and J usage is TRBJ2-3; no clear D. This CDR3 contains 11 residues. Germline assignment: CDR1 DFQATT and CDR2 SNEGSKA (reference sequence). Trimming took 4 bases from V and 6 from J, leaving 8 bases between them. The CDR3 region is CSATRVDTQYF. The CDR3 nucleotides read TGCAGTGCTACCCGGGTGGATACGCAGTATTTT.

This chain connects TRBV28 to TRBJ1-5; TRBD1 aligns across 10 bases. V shed 2 bases, J shed 7 bases, and the junction held 5 bases outside the gene matches. There are 15 residues in the CDR3. From germline, CDR1 is MDHEN and CDR2 SYDVKM. CDR3 sequence (DNA): TGTGCCAGCAGTTTAAGGGACAGGGGTTGGCAGCCCCAGCATTTT. As protein: CASSLRDRGWQPQHF.

This clonotype was recorded many times. The V call is TRBV7-9, the J call TRBJ2-7, with 7 bases lining up with TRBD2. The CDR3 has 13 amino acids. CDR1 SEHNR and CDR2 FQNEAQ come from the germline V gene (reference sequence). The ends lost 2 bases at V and 3 bases at J; junction bases unmatched: 1. The CDR3 DNA sequence: TGTGCCAGCAGCTTACGCGGGGGCTACGAGCAGTACGTC. Translation gives CASSLRGGYEQYV.

This clonotype was counted only a few times. This sequence joins TRBV12-3 or TRBV12-4 and TRBJ1-3; 7 bases are shared with TRBD1. The CDR3 is 15 amino acids. Germline trimming cut 3 bases from V and 4 bases from J; bases unmatched to any gene: 6. This CDR3 is CASSFQTGSGNTIYF. The CDR3 DNA reads TGTGCCAGCAGTTTCCAGACAGGGAGCGGAAACACCATATATTTT.

A word on this clonotype: A much larger clone is a single base away; this may be a read error. No conserved phenylalanine or tryptophan ends this CDR3, so it is likely a read error. This chain uses TRBV5-1 with TRBJ2-1, with 7 bases aligning to TRBD1. Germline values: CDR1 SGHRS, CDR2 YFSETQ. With V trimmed by 4 bases and J by 8 bases, 9 bases remained unmatched. This CDR3 has 14 amino acids. The chain's CDR3 is CASSPGQVVDEQFY. CDR3 nucleotide sequence: TGCGCCAGCAGCCCCGGACAGGTGGTCGATGAGCAGTTCTAC.

This clonotype showed up many times. CDR3 sequence: CASSFQSNYGYTF. Here the CDR3 DNA reads TGTGCCAGCAGTTTTCAAAGTAACTATGGCTACACCTTC. The chain joins TRBV12-3 or TRBV12-4 to TRBJ1-2; D unclear. The CDR3 loop spans 13 amino acids. Trimming took 3 bases from V and 1 from J, leaving 6 bases between them.